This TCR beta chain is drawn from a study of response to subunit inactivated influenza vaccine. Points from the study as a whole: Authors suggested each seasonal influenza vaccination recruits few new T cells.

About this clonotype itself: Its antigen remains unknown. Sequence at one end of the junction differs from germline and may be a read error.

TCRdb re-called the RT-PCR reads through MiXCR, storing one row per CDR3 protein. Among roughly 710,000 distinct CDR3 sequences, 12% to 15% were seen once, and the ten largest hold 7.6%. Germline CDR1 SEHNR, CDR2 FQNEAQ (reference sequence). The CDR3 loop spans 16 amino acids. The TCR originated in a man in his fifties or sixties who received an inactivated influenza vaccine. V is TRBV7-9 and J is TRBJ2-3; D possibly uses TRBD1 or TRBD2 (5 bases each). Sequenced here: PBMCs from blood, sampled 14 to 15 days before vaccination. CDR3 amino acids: CASSLGARVSTDTQYF. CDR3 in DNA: TGTGCCAGCAGTTTAGGGGCGCGGGTAAGCACAGATACGCAGTATTTT.